The 27 T cell receptor beta chains below come from one sample, sequenced in a study of prognosis after radiotherapy for stage I lung cancer. From genomic DNA, two-round multiplex PCR was used to amplify TCR beta CDR3. Each TRBV and TRBJ gene had its own primer in the first PCR round. TCRdb redid the calling of the multiplex PCR reads with MiXCR, one entry per CDR3 protein. The table records some 34,000 distinct CDR3 sequences, 34% of them present only once. Material: PBMCs, obtained before or after stereotactic body radiation therapy (not recorded which). The receptors come from a donor aged 50 or older with non-small cell lung cancer.

To note about this clonotype: Given a far larger clone just one base away, this is likely a sequencing read error. V and J are TRBV6-6 and TRBJ2-5; 8 bases fit TRBD1. Per germline, CDR1 MNHNY and CDR2 SVGAGI (reference sequence). CDR3 length: 16 amino acids. Trimming at V came to 0 bases and at J to 2 bases, leaving 5 bases not matched to a gene. CDR3 protein: CASSYSVQGVQETQYF. CDR3 sequence (DNA): TGTGCCAGCAGTTACTCGGTACAGGGGGTACAAGAGACCCAGTACTTC.

In regard to this clonotype: A read error may explain this, as a much larger clone is one base away. The chain uses TRBV19 and TRBJ2-7, with D perhaps matching TRBD2 (5 bases). This CDR3 comprises 14 residues. Germline V lookup: CDR1 LNHDA, CDR2 SQIVND (reference sequence). The CDR3 bases are TGTGCCAGTAGTATAGTAAGCGGTTCCTACGATCAGTACTTC. Translated: CASSIVSGSYDQYF.

This clonotype has at least ten counts. The chain combines TRBV10-3 with TRBJ2-1; the match to TRBD1 covers 8 bases. The germline CDR1 and CDR2 sequences are ENHRY and SYGVKD. The V segment lost 3 bases and the J segment 10 bases; nucleotides outside the gene matches: 5. CDR3 size: 13 residues. The CDR3 nucleotides are TGTGCCATCAGTGACAGGGGGCAGTCCGAGCAGTTCTTC. As protein: CAISDRGQSEQFF.

Comment on this clonotype: A much larger clone differs from this one at a single base, so this may be a read error. The V call is TRBV7-2, the J call TRBJ2-5; D possibly matches TRBD1 or TRBD2 (5 bases each). The V end lost 8 bases, the J end lost 8 bases, and 24 bases lay between the germline ends. CDR1 is SGHTA, CDR2 FQGNSA, per germline. This CDR3 comprises 15 residues. This CDR3 reads CASGEGSATRDTQYF. CDR3 bases: TGTGCCAGCGGCGAGGGGTCAGCAACCAGGGATACCCAGTACTTC.

This clonotype was detected ten times or more. This rearrangement joins TRBV9 to TRBJ2-1, with D perhaps TRBD1 or TRBD2 (5 bases each). CDR1 and CDR2 from the germline V gene are SGDLS and YYNGEE. V lost 4 bases to trimming and J lost 0 bases, with 14 bases between them. The CDR3 has 16 residues. The CDR3 reads CASSSTLDSSYNEQFF. The CDR3 coding sequence is TGTGCCAGCAGCTCCACACTAGACAGCTCCTACAATGAGCAGTTCTTC.

V gene TRBV6-2 or TRBV6-3 combines with J gene TRBJ2-2; 10 bases are shared with TRBD2. This CDR3 has 15 amino acids. With 5 bases clipped from V and 10 bases from J, the junction kept 10 bases outside the gene matches. Per germline, CDR1 MNHEY and CDR2 SVGEGT. CDR3 DNA sequence: TGTGCCAGCAGTCTCTTAGCGGGAGGCCCCGTGGAGCTGTTTTTT. Protein sequence: CASSLLAGGPVELFF.

This clonotype has ten or more counts. J is TRBJ2-7 and V is TRBV19; D remains unclear. Trimming shortened V by 4 bases and J by 0 bases, and 10 bases separated the two germline ends. The CDR3 has 14 amino acids. Germline V gene lookup returns CDR1 LNHDA and CDR2 SQIVND (reference sequence). CDR3 residues: CASSTSRDSYEQYF. CDR3 coding DNA: TGTGCCAGTAGTACGTCCCGAGACTCCTACGAGCAGTACTTC.

Ten or more counts support this clonotype. The rearrangement links TRBV24-1 to TRBJ2-1; TRBD2 matches 8 bases. The germline gives CDR1 KGHDR, CDR2 SFDVKD. The CDR3 has 19 amino acids. V dropped 3 bases and J dropped 6; count of bases not matched to a gene: 18. In DNA form, the CDR3 reads TGTGCCACCAGTGATCCCCGTTCCTCGCGGGGGGATCTTCCCAATGAGCAGTTCTTC. Protein product: CATSDPRSSRGDLPNEQFF.

The chain uses TRBV19 and TRBJ2-2; a possible D gene is TRBD2 (6 bases). The germline gives CDR1 LNHDA, CDR2 SQIVND (reference sequence). The V gene lost 5 bases and the J gene lost 4 bases, with 14 bases spanning the gap. This CDR3 has 15 amino acids. Here the CDR3 reads CASSPPGRSTGELFF. In nucleotides, the CDR3 is TGTGCCAGTAGTCCCCCCGGGAGATCCACCGGGGAGCTGTTTTTT.

This clonotype was detected only a few times. The gene calls are TRBV5-1 and TRBJ2-5, with D possibly TRBD1 on 5 matching bases. V lost 3 bases, J lost 4 bases, and 13 bases lay in between. In germline, CDR1 is SGHRS, CDR2 YFSETQ. This CDR3 is built from 14 residues. The CDR3: CASSYVPGLETQYF. CDR3 coding DNA: TGCGCCAGCAGCTACGTACCAGGGTTAGAGACCCAGTACTTC.

Details on this clonotype: Sequence at one end of the junction differs from germline and may be a read error. The chain joins TRBV6-1 to TRBJ1-5, with unresolved D. This CDR3 contains 13 residues. From germline, CDR1 is MNHNS and CDR2 SASEGT. The DNA for the CDR3 is TGTGCCAGCAGTGGGGAAAGTTATCAGACCCAGCATTTT. This translates into CASSGESYQTQHF.

This clonotype was detected a few times. The chain links TRBV6-5 to TRBJ1-1; D not certain. From germline, CDR1 is MNHEY and CDR2 SVGAGI. The CDR3 has 14 amino acids. Trimming removed 2 bases at V and 4 bases at J, with 11 bases between. The CDR3 DNA reads TGTGCCAGCAGTTACCTATCCCAGACCACTGAAGCTTTCTTT. This sequence encodes CASSYLSQTTEAFF.

This clonotype was counted many times. The rearrangement joins TRBV19 to TRBJ1-1, with D hard to call. Germline CDR1 reads LNHDA; CDR2 reads SQIVND (reference sequence). The CDR3 spans 12 residues. With 3 bases removed from V and 3 bases from J, the gap between germline ends came to 5 bases. DNA of the CDR3: TGTGCCAGTAGTATGGACTACACTGAAGCTTTCTTT. Translating gives CASSMDYTEAFF.

The table lists this clonotype with a count of one. This chain joins TRBV12-3 or TRBV12-4 and TRBJ1-5; the match to TRBD1 covers 8 bases. Trimming cost V 4 bases and J 9 bases; bases outside gene matches: 8. The CDR3 is 14 residues long. DNA for the CDR3: TGTGCCAGCAGTTCCTCAGGGGGCGAACGGCCCCAGCATTTT. It is translated as CASSSSGGERPQHF.

Remarks on this clonotype: At one end, the junction sequence differs from germline, possibly due to a read error. This chain uses TRBV6-2 or TRBV6-3 with TRBJ1-1, with a possible D match to TRBD1 (5 bases). Per germline, CDR1 MNHEY and CDR2 SVGEGT. There are 14 residues in the CDR3. The DNA for the CDR3 is TGTGCCAGCAGTCCGGGACGGGGATTAACTGAAGCCTTCTTT. Amino acids: CASSPGRGLTEAFF.

This clonotype has ten or more counts. This chain links TRBV6-1 with TRBJ1-5; D call uncertain. V was shortened by 6 bases and J by 1 base, with 7 bases between the two germline ends. Germline CDR1 and CDR2: MNHNS and SASEGT. The CDR3 runs 13 residues. CDR3 sequence: CASRGSSNQPQHF. The DNA of the CDR3 is TGTGCCAGCAGAGGGTCGAGCAATCAGCCCCAGCATTTT.

As to this clonotype: This may arise from a read error, as a much more abundant clone is one base away. The chain links TRBV7-8 to TRBJ2-1; D uncertain. V shed 1 base and J shed 8 bases, with 12 bases lying between them. This CDR3 has 14 residues. Per germline, CDR1 SGHVS and CDR2 FQNEAQ. The CDR3 protein is CASSLVWQAHEQFF. For the CDR3, the DNA is TGTGCCAGCAGCTTAGTCTGGCAAGCACATGAGCAGTTCTTC.

About this clonotype itself: A far bigger clonotype differs at one base, so this is likely a read error. The chain links TRBV6-4 to TRBJ1-1; D is unclear. Germline CDR1 is MRHNA and CDR2 is SNTAGT. V was clipped by 10 bases and J by 5 bases, with 20 bases between them. The CDR3 loop spans 14 amino acids. CDR3 region: CATDLGIVETEAFF. The CDR3 DNA is TGTGCCACCGATTTAGGAATCGTGGAAACTGAAGCTTTCTTT.

This clonotype has at least ten counts. V gene TRBV5-4 combines with J gene TRBJ1-2, with D uncertain. The CDR3 has 15 amino acids. From germline, CDR1 is SGHNT and CDR2 YYREEE (reference sequence). With 1 base removed from V and 2 bases from J, the gap between germline ends came to 12 bases. The CDR3 reads CASSLPTVANYGYTF. In DNA, the CDR3 is TGTGCCAGCAGCTTGCCAACAGTAGCCAACTATGGCTACACCTTC.

In this sample, this clonotype turned up many times. The chain is built from TRBV28 and TRBJ2-7; the D gene is possibly TRBD2 (6 bases). Germline assignment: CDR1 MDHEN and CDR2 SYDVKM. Trimming shortened V by 5 bases and J by 3 bases, and 17 bases separated the two germline ends. The CDR3 is made up of 15 amino acids. The CDR3 bases are TGTGCCAGCAGTATCCCCGGGACTTCCCTCTACGAGCAGTACTTC. It is translated as CASSIPGTSLYEQYF.

A remark on this clonotype: The germline gene is not matched at one end of the junction; a read error may be the cause. The chain is built from TRBV9 and TRBJ1-3; D possibly corresponds to TRBD1 (5 bases). This CDR3 is 16 amino acids long. The germline CDR1 and CDR2 sequences are SGDLS and YYNGEE. CDR3: CASSVAQEGMGNTTYF. The CDR3 nucleotides are TGTGCCAGCAGCGTAGCTCAGGAGGGGATGGGAAACACCACATATTTT.

The rearrangement joins TRBV28 to TRBJ1-1; D is unclear. Germline CDR1 reads MDHEN; CDR2 reads SYDVKM. V dropped 6 bases and J dropped 4 bases, with 21 bases sitting between them. The CDR3 runs to 16 residues. CDR3 DNA sequence: TGTGCCAGCAGGCATGGGCCGATTTGGCATCTCACTGAAGCTTTCTTT. Its translation is CASRHGPIWHLTEAFF.

This rearrangement joins TRBV28 to TRBJ1-1; 7 bases fit TRBD1. V shed 5 bases, J shed 3 bases, and the junction held 3 bases outside the gene matches. Germline V gene data show CDR1 as MDHEN and CDR2 as SYDVKM. CDR3 length: 13 residues. The CDR3 loop is CASSIGTDTEAFF. CDR3 coding DNA: TGTGCCAGCAGTATCGGGACAGACACTGAAGCTTTCTTT.

The chain has TRBV6-1 and TRBJ1-2; 8 nucleotides agree with TRBD1. The germline V gene has CDR1 MNHNS and CDR2 SASEGT. The CDR3 has 16 residues. V gave up 2 bases and J gave up 4 bases; unmatched junction bases: 9. CDR3 DNA sequence: TGTGCCAGCAGTGAACGTGACCAGGGGGCATGCTATGGCTACACCTTC. Protein: CASSERDQGACYGYTF.

A note on this clonotype: Since a much larger clone is just one base distant, this may be a read error. J is TRBJ2-2 and V is TRBV6-1; 8 nucleotides match TRBD2. The CDR3 is 14 amino acids. In germline, CDR1 is MNHNS, CDR2 SASEGT. The CDR3 here is CATGGLENTGELLF. CDR3 bases: TGTGCCACTGGGGGACTAGAAAACACCGGGGAGCTGCTTTTT.

This rearrangement joins TRBV6-5 to TRBJ2-1; no firm D call. V was shortened by 0 bases and J by 3 bases, with 12 bases between the two germline ends. Germline V CDR1 and CDR2: MNHEY, SVGAGI. CDR3 size: 16 residues. The CDR3 nucleotides are TGTGCCAGCAGTTACTCGAGCCACTACTACTACAATGAGCAGTTCTTC. This sequence encodes CASSYSSHYYYNEQFF.

This rearrangement joins TRBV7-3 to TRBJ2-1, with D tentatively TRBD2 (6 bases). The CDR3 has 15 amino acids. Per germline, CDR1 SGHTA and CDR2 FQGTGA. Between the trimmed V and J ends, which lost 2 bases and 5 bases, there was a span of 13 bases. The CDR3, as DNA: TGTGCCAGCAGCTTACGGCGGGATTCCCACAATGAGCAGTTCTTC. Encoded protein: CASSLRRDSHNEQFF.